The TCR beta chain described here comes from a study of blood T cell repertoires in COVID-19 (TCRdb year 2020). For context, the study as a whole: Samples from collaborators originated in the United States, Italy and Spain and spanned both the acute and convalescent phases of COVID-19. The material from the prospective study consisted of cDNA or gDNA derived from T cells, B-cell-depleted T cells, or PBMCs. Subjects who had been exposed to COVID-19, were actively infected with it, or had recovered from it provided the deeply sampled blood TCRbeta repertoires that made up the dataset. The repertoires were released in a freely available public database intended as a resource for research on the immune response to SARS-CoV-2. Samples were obtained from the ongoing ImmuneRACE study (first 160 participants) and from about 1,300 subjects provided by 6 global collaborators. Sample metadata almost always included a de-identified subject ID, COVID-19 status, age in years and sex. Where available, HLA class I and class II types were obtained from metadata supplied by the sample provider rather than from assay-based typing. Paper-wide results and their limitations: Clinical and demographic metadata were provided uncurated, with the amount varying by source and participant.

Of note for this clone: This clone's antigen is unknown. No much larger clonotype is one base removed from it; base qualities were not supplied.

The collaborating institutions used their own protocols to collect whole blood in K2EDTA tubes. For TCRbeta analysis, collaborators shipped samples as frozen whole blood, isolated PBMCs, or DNA extracted from either of those sample types. TCRbeta CDR3 regions were amplified from genomic DNA using the immunoSEQ Assay, a bias-controlled multiplex PCR. Per the authors' processing: Within the assay, amplification of reference gene primers was used to estimate how many nucleated cells each sample contained. Sequence reads were collapsed and filtered to measure the absolute abundance of every unique TCRbeta CDR3 rearrangement. Productive Simpson clonality was computed per sample as the square root of Simpson's diversity index over productive rearrangements. What TCRdb holds here is the immuneACCESS table cut down to in-frame rearrangements. Part of the clones is not present; checked against another copy, under half of the missing clones reflect an unresolved V gene, and the others are unexplained. The V and J calls and clone size were taken over from that table, and D and trimming were inferred from the DNA. The sample includes fewer than 200,000 clones, with roughly three quarters observed a single time. The ten largest clones represent more than 6.5% of the sample.

CDR1 and CDR2, looked up from the germline V gene (reference sequence), are LNHNV and YYDKDF. Reading from cysteine to phenylalanine, the CDR3 counts 16 amino acids. Just CDR3 DNA is preserved here, 48 bases in frame from base 1. Here V drops 0 bases and J drops 5 bases, and the junction holds 2 bases not matched to any gene. The specimen was peripheral blood. The sequence derives from a woman between 45 and 65 years old with active or convalescent COVID-19. The chain employs TRBV15 and TRBJ2-2; 11 bases in the middle match TRBD2. The CDR3 region: CATSREIAGGTGELFF. The DNA sequence is given as TGTGCCACCAGCAGAGAGATAGCGGGAGGGACCGGGGAGCTGTTTTTT. Joined to the reference TRBV15 and TRBJ2-2 proteins, this CDR3 gives the full variable domain: DAMVIQNPRYQVTQFGKPVTLSCSQTLNHNVMYWYQQKSSQAPKLLFHYYDKDFNNEADTPDNFQSRRPNTSFCFLDIRSPGLGDTAMYLCATSREIAGGTGELFFGEGSRLTVL.